This T cell receptor beta chain comes out of a study of shared clonotypes between healthy human individuals. The overall study: The donor pool was made up of a couple of women and a few men aged 18 to 49.

Sequencing used immunoSEQ multiplex PCR; TCRdb keeps in-frame clones, though not all of them. The table includes millions of clones, around 95% detected once. The germline CDR1 and CDR2 sequences are SGHTA and FQGNSA. V lost 5 bases and J lost 2; bases outside the gene matches: 5. The CDR3 consists of 15 residues. Points from the study as a whole: Larger estimated richness was generally recorded for naive subsets relative to memory subsets. Shared across a few donors were roughly 4.7% of the naive CD4 clonotypes.

On this clone: Its antigen is currently unknown.

Sequenced input: naive CD4+ T cells sorted from blood. Subset in this sample: CD45RA+ positively selected. The TCR sequence derives from a man between 18 and 29 years old in good health. The chain uses TRBV7-2 and TRBJ1-3, with 8 bases identical to TRBD1. CDR3 amino acids: CASSAGQGPGNTIYF. For the CDR3, the DNA is TGTGCCAGCAGCGCAGGACAGGGCCCTGGAAACACCATATATTTT. The variable domain in full, with the rest retrieved from reference TRBV7-2 and TRBJ1-3, is GAGVSQSPSNKVTEKGKDVELRCDPISGHTALYWYRQSLGQGLEFLIYFQGNSAPDKSGLPSDRFSAERTGGSVSTLTIQRTQQEDSAVYLCASSAGQGPGNTIYFGEGSWLTVV.